This T cell receptor (beta chain) was recovered during a study of regulatory T cells in long-lasting Graves disease. Time point described: persistent/refractory GD, antithyroid drugs over 5 years with positive TRAb. Researchers made the TCR library from RNA that was extracted from PBMCs. Graves' disease diagnosis relied on American Thyroid Association guidelines. The EDTA tubes were filled with around 8.5 milliliters of drawn peripheral blood. The CDR3 spans 16 residues. V gave up 5 bases and J gave up 3 bases; unmatched junction bases: 12. Germline V CDR1 and CDR2: SGHAT, FQNNGV. Researchers made TCR beta libraries by using iRepertoire HTBI primers and running Arm-PCR on CDR3 regions. TCRdb re-analysed the multiplex PCR reads in MiXCR, keeping a single row per CDR3 protein. Of fewer than 450,000 distinct CDR3 sequences listed, less than 25% were seen once; the top ten hold around 26%.

The sequenced sample was peripheral blood mononuclear cells (PBMCs), obtained when the disease was refractory, from a patient treated with antithyroid drugs. The chain couples TRBV11-2 to TRBJ2-7, with 8 nucleotides matching TRBD1. The origin of this receptor is a female donor with Graves disease. In nucleotides, the CDR3 is TGTGCCAGCAGCCAGGGGGCCGGCGGGATCTTCTACGAGCAGTACTTC. Translation: CASSQGAGGIFYEQYF. The variable domain in full, with the rest retrieved from reference TRBV11-2 and TRBJ2-7, is EAGVAQSPRYKIIEKRQSVAFWCNPISGHATLYWYQQILGQGPKLLIQFQNNGVVDDSQLPKDRFSAERLKGVDSTLKIQPAKLEDSAVYLCASSQGAGGIFYEQYFGPGTRLTVT.